This TCR beta chain was obtained from a study of cytomegalovirus exposure and HLA in healthy donors. General study points: In a later analysis, most CMV-associated TCR beta chains appeared HLA-restricted. When analyzed later, the rates of TCR association showed variation by HLA locus, with DRB1 the most and HLA-C the fewest.

A note on this clone: What it recognizes is unknown.

The PCR used 60 Vbeta and 13 Jbeta primers. TCRdb's copy holds only in-frame clones and misses some; the assay was immunoSEQ multiplex PCR. The table includes more than 85,000 clones, about 78% detected once. Sequencing was performed on PBMCs. The origin of this receptor is a man younger than 40 in good health and CMV-seronegative.

CDR3 protein: CASSKGQENLLANYGYTF. The CDR3 DNA sequence: TGTGCCAGCTCGAAGGGACAGGAAAATCTCCTCGCTAACTATGGCTACACCTTC. V and J are TRBV18 and TRBJ1-2; TRBD1 agrees at 8 bases. Unmatched junction bases numbered 15, after V lost 6 bases and J lost 0 bases. The CDR3 extends over 18 amino acids. Germline V gene data show CDR1 as KGHSH and CDR2 as LQKENI. Variable domain in full (rest from reference TRBV18 and TRBJ1-2): NAGVMQNPRHLVRRRGQEARLRCSPMKGHSHVYWYRQLPEEGLKFMVYLQKENIIDESGMPKERFSAEFPKEGPSILRIQQVVRGDSAAYFCASSKGQENLLANYGYTFGSGTRLTVV.